These 20 T cell receptor beta chains came from one sample sequenced in a study of CD8+ T cells in alopecia areata. Extracted RNA was reverse transcribed, and the resulting cDNA served as sequencing template. TCRdb's table, derived via immunoSEQ multiplex PCR, lists solely in-frame clones and lacks some. The table includes 200,000 to 250,000 clones, over 60% detected once. Indicated treatment: oral pan-JAK inhibitor, 5-10 mg twice daily. The sequenced sample was CD4+ T cells sorted from blood, obtained at week 4, from a patient treated with tofacitinib. These receptors were collected from a human donor with alopecia areata.

The genes are TRBV15 and TRBJ2-5; 9 bases line up with TRBD2. Germline CDR1 LNHNV, CDR2 YYDKDF (reference sequence). J lost 4 bases, V lost 0 bases, and 3 bases had no gene match. CDR3 size: 15 residues. CDR3 in DNA: TGTGCCACCAGCAGAGATGGACTAGCGCCAGAGACCCAGTACTTC. Translating it yields CATSRDGLAPETQYF.

The chain carries TRBV19 and TRBJ1-1, with D tentatively TRBD1 (5 bases). CDR3 length: 14 amino acids. V was pared by 5 bases and J by 3 bases, with 13 bases between. Germline CDR1 and CDR2: LNHDA and SQIVND (reference sequence). The CDR3 nucleotides read TGTGCCAGTAGTGCGGGACCCAGACACACTGAAGCTTTCTTT. This translates into CASSAGPRHTEAFF.

This chain joins TRBV30 and TRBJ2-7; D not certain. Germline CDR1 reads GTSNPN; CDR2 reads SVGIG (reference sequence). The CDR3 is 12 residues long. V shed 3 bases and J shed 4 bases, with 10 bases lying between them. The CDR3 sequence is CAWSYSEYEQYF. The CDR3 region has the DNA TGTGCCTGGAGCTACAGCGAGTACGAGCAGTACTTC.

In regard to this clone: Other DNA sequences in the same sample also yield this CDR3. The V and J genes are TRBV5-1 and TRBJ1-2; D uncertain. V lost 2 bases, J lost 8 bases, and 7 bases lay in between. The germline CDR1 and CDR2 sequences are SGHRS and YFSETQ. The CDR3 totals 11 residues. The CDR3 sequence: CASSLEGGYTF. CDR3 nucleotides: TGCGCCAGCAGCTTAGAAGGGGGCTACACCTTC.

The genes are TRBV5-6 and TRBJ1-2; a weak D match, TRBD1 (5 bases). V lost 0 bases and J lost 4, with 10 bases in between. The germline V gene has CDR1 SGHDT and CDR2 YYEEEE. The CDR3 contains 14 residues. The CDR3 region is CASSLVGPVYGYTF. As DNA, the CDR3 is TGTGCCAGCAGCTTGGTGGGACCGGTCTATGGCTACACCTTC.

This clone was detected a few times. The rearrangement links TRBV27 to TRBJ1-2; TRBD1 agrees at 7 bases. The V and J ends lost 5 bases and 3 bases, in that order; junction bases with no gene match: 6. The CDR3 totals 14 residues. The germline V gene has CDR1 MNHEY and CDR2 SMNVEV (reference sequence). CDR3 sequence reads: CASSLRDRDYGYTF. The CDR3 DNA reads as TGTGCCAGCAGTCTGAGAGACAGGGACTATGGCTACACCTTC.

In its sample, this clone was seen a few times. The chain couples TRBV5-1 to TRBJ2-7; 10 bases fit TRBD1. Trimming removed 4 bases from V and 3 bases from J; junction bases left unmatched: 7. Per germline, CDR1 SGHRS and CDR2 YFSETQ. The CDR3 is made up of 15 amino acids. The CDR3 DNA sequence: TGCGCCAGCAGCCCTGACCGGGACAGGGGCTACGAGCAGTACTTC. It encodes CASSPDRDRGYEQYF.

J is TRBJ1-2 and V is TRBV7-2, with D perhaps matching TRBD1 (6 bases). Germline loops: CDR1 SGHTA, CDR2 FQGNSA. This CDR3 is built from 15 residues. V lost 0 bases to trimming and J lost 8 bases, with 16 bases between them. The CDR3 sequence: CASSLARPGEDGYTF. DNA for the CDR3: TGTGCCAGCAGCTTAGCGAGGCCAGGGGAGGACGGCTACACCTTC.

This clone was counted a single time. The J gene is TRBJ1-4, the V gene TRBV19; 9 bases agree with TRBD1. Trimming removed 9 bases from V and 5 bases from J; junction bases left unmatched: 13. The CDR3 is 16 amino acids. CDR1 LNHDA and CDR2 SQIVND come from the germline V gene (reference sequence). For the CDR3, the DNA is TGTGCCAGCCGGGACAGGGCGACTACCCACAATGAAAAACTGTTTTTT. As protein: CASRDRATTHNEKLFF.

The chain uses TRBV25-1 and TRBJ2-1; no clear D. Germline CDR1 and CDR2: MGHDK and SYGVNS. Trimming took 5 bases from V and 6 from J, leaving 11 bases between them. The CDR3 covers 13 residues. The CDR3 spells CASSPMGANEQFF. Written as DNA, the CDR3 is TGTGCCAGCAGTCCGATGGGCGCCAATGAGCAGTTCTTC.

This chain links TRBV11-2 with TRBJ2-1; 8 bases match TRBD1. The CDR3 consists of 15 residues. Germline V gene sequence: CDR1 SGHAT, CDR2 FQNNGV. The ends lost 2 bases at V and 8 bases at J; junction bases unmatched: 8. The CDR3 here is CASSLLGQGKDEQFF. The CDR3 DNA reads as TGTGCCAGCAGCTTACTTGGACAGGGAAAGGATGAGCAGTTCTTC. Looking up the rest from reference TRBV11-2 and TRBJ2-1 gives the full variable domain: EAGVAQSPRYKIIEKRQSVAFWCNPISGHATLYWYQQILGQGPKLLIQFQNNGVVDDSQLPKDRFSAERLKGVDSTLKIQPAKLEDSAVYLCASSLLGQGKDEQFFGPGTRLTVL.

This chain links TRBV29-1 with TRBJ2-5; D is unclear. Germline V gene lookup returns CDR1 SQVTM and CDR2 ANQGSEA. The CDR3 contains 11 residues. V was cut by 7 bases and J by 2 bases, with 8 bases left in between. CDR3 protein: CSAVIQETQYF. CDR3 bases: TGCAGCGCCGTGATTCAAGAGACCCAGTACTTC.

The chain has TRBV28 and TRBJ2-5; tentative D call: TRBD1 (6 bases). The V gene's germline CDR1 is MDHEN and CDR2 SYDVKM. The CDR3 has 14 residues. Trimming shortened V by 3 bases and J by 3 bases, and 11 bases separated the two germline ends. CDR3 sequence: CASSLGQGKETQYF. CDR3 nucleotide sequence: TGTGCCAGCAGTTTGGGCCAGGGGAAAGAGACCCAGTACTTC.

The chain carries TRBV9 and TRBJ2-7; 7 bases fit TRBD1. The V and J ends lost 3 bases and 6 bases, in that order; junction bases with no gene match: 12. Germline V gene data show CDR1 as SGDLS and CDR2 as YYNGEE. The CDR3 extends over 15 amino acids. The CDR3 spells CASSAQLHPGGEQYF. The CDR3 nucleotides read TGTGCCAGCAGCGCCCAGCTCCACCCAGGGGGCGAGCAGTACTTC.

V is TRBV29-1 and J is TRBJ1-2; TRBD1 agrees at 8 bases. V dropped 4 bases and J dropped 5; count of bases not matched to a gene: 3. The CDR3 is 12 amino acids. CDR1 is SQVTM, CDR2 ANQGSEA, per germline. The CDR3 sequence: CSVGQGLYGYTF. CDR3 coding DNA: TGCAGCGTTGGACAGGGGTTATATGGCTACACCTTC.

This clone has more than one count but fewer than ten. The chain uses TRBV7-2 and TRBJ2-1; 9 positions agree with TRBD1. With V trimmed by 5 bases and J by 4 bases, 9 bases remained unmatched. The CDR3 runs to 16 residues. Germline CDR1 is SGHTA and CDR2 is FQGNSA. The CDR3 nucleotides read TGTGCCAGCAGCCCATGGGGGACAGGGCGGTACAATGAGCAGTTCTTC. Amino acid sequence: CASSPWGTGRYNEQFF.

This clone was seen more than once but under ten times. The V gene is TRBV30, the J gene TRBJ1-2, with D possibly TRBD1 on 6 matching bases. CDR3 length: 13 residues. V lost 6 bases to trimming and J lost 2 bases, with 13 bases between them. Germline lookup yields CDR1 GTSNPN and CDR2 SVGIG (reference sequence). The CDR3 nucleotides read TGTGCCTGCCCTGTAGACAGGAACTATGGCTACACCTTC. The encoded protein is CACPVDRNYGYTF.

The chain uses TRBV7-3 and TRBJ2-2; no definite D call. Looked up from germline, CDR1 is SGHTA and CDR2 is FQGTGA. This CDR3 comprises 11 residues. V gave up 2 bases and J gave up 6 bases, with 1 base separating them. The CDR3 sequence: CASSLAGELFF. Written as DNA, the CDR3 is TGTGCCAGCAGCTTAGCCGGGGAGCTGTTTTTT.

This chain joins TRBV4-3 and TRBJ2-5, with D maybe TRBD1 (6 bases). Germline CDR1 reads LGHNA; CDR2 reads YSLEER. This CDR3 region has 15 residues. V lost 0 bases and J lost 4, with 12 bases in between. CDR3 residues: CASSQEGGRGETQYF. The CDR3 DNA reads TGCGCCAGCAGCCAAGAAGGGGGACGGGGAGAGACCCAGTACTTC.

This clone was seen only a few times. The V gene is TRBV6-6, the J gene TRBJ2-5, with 13 bases matching TRBD2. The CDR3 covers 16 residues. Unmatched junction bases numbered 8, after V lost 5 bases and J lost 5 bases. The germline V gene has CDR1 MNHNY and CDR2 SVGAGI (reference sequence). CDR3 amino acids: CASSRGLAGAGETQYF. The CDR3 region has the DNA TGTGCCAGCAGTCGAGGACTAGCGGGGGCCGGGGAGACCCAGTACTTC.